The present TCR beta chain was sequenced within a study of T cells of healthy individuals. V was clipped by 1 base and J by 4 bases; unmatched bases: 10. CDR3 size: 18 residues. Per the germline V gene, CDR1 is LGHDT and CDR2 is YNNKEL (reference sequence). Each CDR3 protein is one row after TCRdb ran MiXCR on the 5' RACE reads. The repertoire holds around 90,000 distinct CDR3 sequences, more than 4.5% seen once, with 7.5% to 8% in the top ten. This clonotype was picked up a small number of times. This sequence originates from a female donor in good health. The chain uses TRBV3-1 and TRBJ2-2; TRBD2 matches 9 bases. Here the CDR3 DNA reads TGTGCCAGCAGCCAAGGCGGGAGGGGCCAAACGGGCACCGGGGAGCTGTTTTTT. Amino acids: CASSQGGRGQTGTGELFF.